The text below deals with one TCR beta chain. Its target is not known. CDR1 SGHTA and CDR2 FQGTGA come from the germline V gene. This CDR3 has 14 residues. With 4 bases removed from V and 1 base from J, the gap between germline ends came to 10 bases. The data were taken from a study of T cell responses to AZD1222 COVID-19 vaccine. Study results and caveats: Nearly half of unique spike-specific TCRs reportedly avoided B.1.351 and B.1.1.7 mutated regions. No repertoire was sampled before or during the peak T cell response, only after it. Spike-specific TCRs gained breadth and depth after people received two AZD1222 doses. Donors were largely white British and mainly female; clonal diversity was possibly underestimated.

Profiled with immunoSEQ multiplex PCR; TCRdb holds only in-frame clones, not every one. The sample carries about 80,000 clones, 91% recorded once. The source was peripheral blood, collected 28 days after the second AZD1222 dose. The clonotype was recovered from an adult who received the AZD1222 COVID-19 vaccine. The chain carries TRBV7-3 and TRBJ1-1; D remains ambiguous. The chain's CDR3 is CASSSQAGNTEAFF. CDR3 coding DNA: TGTGCCAGCAGCTCCCAGGCCGGGAACACTGAAGCTTTCTTT.